This T cell receptor (beta chain) was identified in a study of T cell changes during pregnancy in multiple sclerosis. This clone was seen a few times. Some clones are missing from TCRdb's copy, which holds only in-frame ones; the method was immunoSEQ multiplex PCR. There are around 49,000 clones in the sample; roughly 90% occur only once, and 5.1% lies in the top ten. The clonotype comes from a female donor in good health, enrolled as a control in a pregnancy study. Sequenced here: peripheral blood, sampled after pregnancy.

CDR3 amino acids: CAWKTGTYEQYF. The CDR3 coding sequence is TGTGCCTGGAAGACGGGTACCTACGAGCAGTACTTC. V and J are TRBV30 and TRBJ2-7; D is ambiguous. There are 12 residues in the CDR3. V lost 4 bases, J lost 2 bases, and 9 bases lay in between. Germline V gene data show CDR1 as GTSNPN and CDR2 as SVGIG (reference sequence).